This TCR beta chain was profiled in a study of OX40 agonist ivuxolimab in advanced cancers. For the study at large: Ivuxolimab doses were 0.01, 0.1, 0.3, 1.5, 3 or 10 mg/kg every 2 weeks.

Notes on the study in general: Among T cells, CD8+ cells averaged more expanded clones than CD4+ cells.

This CDR3 spans 13 amino acids. With 3 bases clipped from V and 6 bases from J, the junction kept 5 bases outside the gene matches. Germline loops: CDR1 SGDLS, CDR2 YYNGEE. Profiled with immunoSEQ multiplex PCR; TCRdb holds only in-frame clones, not every one. The sample holds 40,000 to 60,000 clones, more than 65% seen once. Baseline, cycle 4 day 1, and cycle 7 day 1 were the blood sampling points. This clone was picked up one time. Its antigen remains unknown. The chain employs TRBV9 and TRBJ1-2, with 7 bases lining up with TRBD1. The sample here was CD4+ or CD8+ T cells sorted from blood, taken in a trial of the OX40 agonist ivuxolimab. This receptor was obtained from an adult with an advanced solid tumor such as melanoma, head and neck, liver or kidney cancer. The CDR3 DNA follows: TGTGCCAGCAGCGCCCAGGGGGGGAATGGCTACACCTTC. Its translation: CASSAQGGNGYTF.